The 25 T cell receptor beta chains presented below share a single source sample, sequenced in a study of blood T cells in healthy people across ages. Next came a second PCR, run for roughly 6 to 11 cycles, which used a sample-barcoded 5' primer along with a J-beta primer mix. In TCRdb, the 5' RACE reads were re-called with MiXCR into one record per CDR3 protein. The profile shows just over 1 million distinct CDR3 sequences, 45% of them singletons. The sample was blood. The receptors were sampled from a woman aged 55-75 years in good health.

CDR3: CASSYSNLNTEAFF. In DNA, the CDR3 is TGTGCCAGCAGTTACTCGAACCTAAACACTGAAGCTTTCTTT. The chain recombines TRBV6-5 with TRBJ1-1; D remains ambiguous. Germline CDR1 and CDR2: MNHEY and SVGAGI. The CDR3 is 14 residues long. V shed 0 bases and J shed 2 bases, with 7 bases lying between them.

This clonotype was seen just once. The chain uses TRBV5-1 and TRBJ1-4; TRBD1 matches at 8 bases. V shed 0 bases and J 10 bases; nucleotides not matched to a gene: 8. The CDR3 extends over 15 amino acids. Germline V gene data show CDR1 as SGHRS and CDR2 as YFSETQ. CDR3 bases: TGCGCCAGCAGCTTGGGACAGGGGACAATGGGAAAACTGTTTTTT. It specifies CASSLGQGTMGKLFF. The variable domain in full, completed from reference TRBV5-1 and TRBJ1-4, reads KAGVTQTPRYLIKTRGQQVTLSCSPISGHRSVSWYQQTPGQGLQFLFEYFSETQRNKGNFPGRFSGRQFSNSRSEMNVSTLELGDSALYLCASSLGQGTMGKLFFGSGTQLSVL.

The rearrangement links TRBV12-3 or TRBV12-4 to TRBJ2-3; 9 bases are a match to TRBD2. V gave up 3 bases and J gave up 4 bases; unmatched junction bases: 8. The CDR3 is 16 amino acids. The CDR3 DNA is TGTGCCAGCAGTTTTAGGGCGGGAGGGCCGGCAGATACGCAGTATTTT. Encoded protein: CASSFRAGGPADTQYF.

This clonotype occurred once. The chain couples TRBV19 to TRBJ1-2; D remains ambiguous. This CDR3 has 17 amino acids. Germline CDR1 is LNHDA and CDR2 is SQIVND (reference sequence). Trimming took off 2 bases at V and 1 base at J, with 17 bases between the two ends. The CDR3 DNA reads TGTGCCAGTAGTATAATGGCCAGTTGCTCCCTTAACTATGGCTACACCTTC. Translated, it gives CASSIMASCSLNYGYTF.

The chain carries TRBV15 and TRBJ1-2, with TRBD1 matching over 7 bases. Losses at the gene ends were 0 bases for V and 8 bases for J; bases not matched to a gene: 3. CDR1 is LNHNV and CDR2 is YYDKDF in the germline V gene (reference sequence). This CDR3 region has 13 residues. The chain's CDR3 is CATSRDRQGGYTF. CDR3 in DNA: TGTGCCACCAGCAGAGACCGACAGGGCGGCTACACCTTC.

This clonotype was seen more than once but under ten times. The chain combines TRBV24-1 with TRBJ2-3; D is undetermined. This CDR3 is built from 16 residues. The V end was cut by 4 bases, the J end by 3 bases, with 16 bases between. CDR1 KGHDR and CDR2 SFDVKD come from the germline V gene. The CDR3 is CATSDPSKTGTDTQYF. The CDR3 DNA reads TGTGCCACCAGTGACCCCTCCAAGACCGGTACAGATACGCAGTATTTT.

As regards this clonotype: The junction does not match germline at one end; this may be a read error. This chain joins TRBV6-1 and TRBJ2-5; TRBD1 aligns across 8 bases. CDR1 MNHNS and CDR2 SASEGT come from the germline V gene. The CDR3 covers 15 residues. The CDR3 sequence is CACSDPLQGGETQYF. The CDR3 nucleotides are TGTGCCTGCAGTGACCCCCTACAGGGGGGAGAGACCCAGTACTTC.

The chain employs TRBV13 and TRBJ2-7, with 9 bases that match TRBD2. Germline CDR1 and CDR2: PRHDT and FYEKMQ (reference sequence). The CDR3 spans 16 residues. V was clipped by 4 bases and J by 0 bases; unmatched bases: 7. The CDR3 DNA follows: TGTGCCAGCAGCTCAGGAGCGGGAGGACACTCCTACGAGCAGTACTTC. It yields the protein CASSSGAGGHSYEQYF.

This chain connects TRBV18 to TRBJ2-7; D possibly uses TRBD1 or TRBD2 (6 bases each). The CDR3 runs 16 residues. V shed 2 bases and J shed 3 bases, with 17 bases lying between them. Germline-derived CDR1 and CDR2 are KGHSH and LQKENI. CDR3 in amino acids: CASSPEGGNEVYEQYF. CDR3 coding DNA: TGTGCCAGCTCACCAGAGGGGGGAAATGAAGTCTACGAGCAGTACTTC.

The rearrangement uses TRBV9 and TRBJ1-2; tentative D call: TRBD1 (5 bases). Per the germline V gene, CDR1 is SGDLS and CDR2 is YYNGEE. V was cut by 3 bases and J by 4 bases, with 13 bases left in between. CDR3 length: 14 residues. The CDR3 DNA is TGTGCCAGCAGCGAGACCACTGGGACCTATGGCTACACCTTC. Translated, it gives CASSETTGTYGYTF.

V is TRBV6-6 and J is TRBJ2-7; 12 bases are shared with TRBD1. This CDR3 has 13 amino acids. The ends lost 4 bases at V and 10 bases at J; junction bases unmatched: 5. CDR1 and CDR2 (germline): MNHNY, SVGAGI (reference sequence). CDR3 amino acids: CASSSGTGGVQYF. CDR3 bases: TGTGCCAGCAGTTCAGGGACAGGGGGCGTCCAGTACTTC.

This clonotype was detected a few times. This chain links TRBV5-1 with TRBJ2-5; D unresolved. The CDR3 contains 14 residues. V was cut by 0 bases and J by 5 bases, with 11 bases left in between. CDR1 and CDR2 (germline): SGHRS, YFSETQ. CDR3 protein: CASSLVGQKETQYF. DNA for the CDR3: TGCGCCAGCAGCTTGGTCGGCCAGAAGGAGACCCAGTACTTC.

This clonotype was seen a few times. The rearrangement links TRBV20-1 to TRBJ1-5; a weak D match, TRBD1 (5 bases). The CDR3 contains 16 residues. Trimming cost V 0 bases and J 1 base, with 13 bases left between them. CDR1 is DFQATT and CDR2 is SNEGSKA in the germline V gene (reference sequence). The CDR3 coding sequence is TGCAGTGCTAGAGACTGGGGCCGAACCAGCAATCAGCCCCAGCATTTT. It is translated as CSARDWGRTSNQPQHF.

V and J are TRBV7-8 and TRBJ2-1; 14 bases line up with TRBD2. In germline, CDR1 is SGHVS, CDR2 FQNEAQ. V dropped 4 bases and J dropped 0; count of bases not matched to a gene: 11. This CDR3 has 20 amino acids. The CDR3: CASSSGGGTSGSSSYNEQFF. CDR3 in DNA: TGTGCCAGCAGCTCAGGGGGAGGGACTAGCGGGAGTAGCTCCTACAATGAGCAGTTCTTC.

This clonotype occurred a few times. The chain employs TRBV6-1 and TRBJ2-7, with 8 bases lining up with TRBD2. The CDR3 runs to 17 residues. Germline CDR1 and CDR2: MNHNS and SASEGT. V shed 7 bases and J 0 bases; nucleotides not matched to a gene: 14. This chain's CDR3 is CASKALLAARSSYEQYF. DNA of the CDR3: TGTGCCAGCAAAGCTTTACTAGCGGCAAGGAGCTCCTACGAGCAGTACTTC.

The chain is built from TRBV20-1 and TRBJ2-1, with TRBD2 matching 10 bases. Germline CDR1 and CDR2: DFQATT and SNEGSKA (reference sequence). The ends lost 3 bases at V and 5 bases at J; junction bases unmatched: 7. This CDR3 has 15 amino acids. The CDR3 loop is CSASRAGGADNEQFF. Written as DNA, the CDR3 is TGCAGTGCTAGCCGAGCGGGAGGGGCGGACAATGAGCAGTTCTTC.

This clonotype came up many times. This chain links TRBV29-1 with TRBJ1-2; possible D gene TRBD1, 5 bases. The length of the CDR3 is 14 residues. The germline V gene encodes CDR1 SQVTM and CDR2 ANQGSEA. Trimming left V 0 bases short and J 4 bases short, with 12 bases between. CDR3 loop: CSVEDVRDGYGYTF. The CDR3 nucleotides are TGCAGCGTTGAAGATGTCCGGGACGGCTATGGCTACACCTTC.

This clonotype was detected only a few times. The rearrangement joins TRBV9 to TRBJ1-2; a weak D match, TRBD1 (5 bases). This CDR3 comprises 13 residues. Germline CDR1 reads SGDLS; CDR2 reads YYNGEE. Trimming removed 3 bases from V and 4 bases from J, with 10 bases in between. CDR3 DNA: TGTGCCAGCAGCGGGGACGGATTCTATGGCTACACCTTC. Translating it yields CASSGDGFYGYTF.

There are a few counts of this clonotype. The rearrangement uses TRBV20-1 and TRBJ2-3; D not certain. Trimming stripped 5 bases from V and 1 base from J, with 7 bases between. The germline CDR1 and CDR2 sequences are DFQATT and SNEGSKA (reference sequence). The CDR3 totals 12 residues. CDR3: CSAPPGTDTQYF. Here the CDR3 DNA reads TGCAGTGCTCCCCCGGGCACAGATACGCAGTATTTT.

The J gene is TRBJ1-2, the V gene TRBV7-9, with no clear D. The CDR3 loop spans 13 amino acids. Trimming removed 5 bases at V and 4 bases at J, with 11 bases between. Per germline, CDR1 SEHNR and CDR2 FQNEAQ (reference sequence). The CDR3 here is CASSESLSYGYTF. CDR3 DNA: TGTGCCAGCAGCGAAAGCTTAAGCTATGGCTACACCTTC.

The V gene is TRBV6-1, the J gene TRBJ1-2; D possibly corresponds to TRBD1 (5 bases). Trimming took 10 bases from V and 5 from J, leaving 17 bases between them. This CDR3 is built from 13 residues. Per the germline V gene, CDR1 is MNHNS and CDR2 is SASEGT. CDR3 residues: CANRGFSGYGYTF. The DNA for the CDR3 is TGTGCCAACCGGGGGTTTAGTGGATATGGCTACACCTTC.

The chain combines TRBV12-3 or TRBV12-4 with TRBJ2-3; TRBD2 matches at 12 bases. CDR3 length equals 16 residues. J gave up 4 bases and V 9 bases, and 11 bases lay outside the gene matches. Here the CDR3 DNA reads TGTGCCAGTAGCCGTTCGACTAGCGGGAGAGCAGATACGCAGTATTTT. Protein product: CASSRSTSGRADTQYF.

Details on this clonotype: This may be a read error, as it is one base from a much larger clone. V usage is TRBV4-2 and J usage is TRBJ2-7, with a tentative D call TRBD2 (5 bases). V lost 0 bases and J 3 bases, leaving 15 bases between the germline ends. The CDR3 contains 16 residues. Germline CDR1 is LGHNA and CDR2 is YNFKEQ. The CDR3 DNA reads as TGTGCCAGCAGCCAAGAGCGAGCGGAAGGACGCTACGAGCAGTACTTC. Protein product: CASSQERAEGRYEQYF.

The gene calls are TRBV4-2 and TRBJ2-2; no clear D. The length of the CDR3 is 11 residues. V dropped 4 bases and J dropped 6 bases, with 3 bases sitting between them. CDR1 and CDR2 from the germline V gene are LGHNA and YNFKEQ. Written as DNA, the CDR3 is TGTGCCAGCAGCCGCCCCGGGGAGCTGTTTTTT. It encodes CASSRPGELFF.

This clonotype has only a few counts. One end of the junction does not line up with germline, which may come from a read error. Here the CDR3 reads CSVRVTSYEQYF. The CDR3 bases are TGCAGTGTTAGAGTCACCTCCTACGAGCAGTACTTC. The V gene is TRBV20-1, the J gene TRBJ2-7; D unclear. Germline CDR1 reads DFQATT; CDR2 reads SNEGSKA (reference sequence). The CDR3 extends over 12 amino acids.